What follows describes a single T cell receptor (beta chain). This entry belongs to a study of blood T cells in healthy people across ages. The authors ran a second PCR of 7 to 11 cycles using a sample-barcoded 5' primer and a J-beta primer mix. TCRdb reprocessed the 5' RACE reads with MiXCR, giving one entry per CDR3 protein. The sample contains fewer than 900,000 distinct CDR3 sequences, around 36% of which appear only once. The CDR3 has 14 amino acids. V lost 6 bases, J lost 4 bases, and 13 bases lay in between. What was sequenced was blood. The origin of this receptor is a man aged 18 to 30 in good health. The rearrangement uses TRBV12-3 or TRBV12-4 and TRBJ1-3, with D hard to call. The CDR3 coding sequence is TGTGCCAGCAGCGGAAGTTCCCGGGGAAACACCATATATTTT. Its translation: CASSGSSRGNTIYF.